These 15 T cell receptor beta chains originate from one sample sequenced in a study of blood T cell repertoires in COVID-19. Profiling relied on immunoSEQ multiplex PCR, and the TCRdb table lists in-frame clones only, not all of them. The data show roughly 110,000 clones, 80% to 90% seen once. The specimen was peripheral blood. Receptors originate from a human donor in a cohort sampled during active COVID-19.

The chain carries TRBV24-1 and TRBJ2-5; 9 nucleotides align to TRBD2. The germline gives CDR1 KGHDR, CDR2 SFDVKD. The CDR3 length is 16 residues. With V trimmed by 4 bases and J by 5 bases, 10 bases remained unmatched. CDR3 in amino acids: CATSEWREGLGETQYF. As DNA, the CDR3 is TGTGCCACCAGTGAGTGGCGGGAGGGCCTAGGGGAGACCCAGTACTTC.

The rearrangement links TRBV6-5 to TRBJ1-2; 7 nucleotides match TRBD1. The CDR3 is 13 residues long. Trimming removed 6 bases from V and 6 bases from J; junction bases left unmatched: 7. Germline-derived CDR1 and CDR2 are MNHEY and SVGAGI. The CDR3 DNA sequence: TGTGCCAGCAGACAGGGGTTAGTTCATGGCTACACCTTC. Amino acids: CASRQGLVHGYTF.

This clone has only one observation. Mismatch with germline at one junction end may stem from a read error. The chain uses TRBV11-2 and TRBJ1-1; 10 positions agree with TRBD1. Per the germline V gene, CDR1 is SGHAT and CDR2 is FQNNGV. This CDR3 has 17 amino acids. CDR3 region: CASSFQRWDRGRTETFF. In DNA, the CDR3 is TGTGCCAGCAGCTTCCAGAGGTGGGACAGGGGACGGACTGAAACTTTCTTT.

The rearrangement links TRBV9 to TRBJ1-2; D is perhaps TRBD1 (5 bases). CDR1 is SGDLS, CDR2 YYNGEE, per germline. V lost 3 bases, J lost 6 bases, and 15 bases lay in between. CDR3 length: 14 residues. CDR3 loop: CASSGRRARDGYTF. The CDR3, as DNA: TGTGCCAGCAGCGGTCGCAGGGCGCGAGATGGCTACACCTTC.

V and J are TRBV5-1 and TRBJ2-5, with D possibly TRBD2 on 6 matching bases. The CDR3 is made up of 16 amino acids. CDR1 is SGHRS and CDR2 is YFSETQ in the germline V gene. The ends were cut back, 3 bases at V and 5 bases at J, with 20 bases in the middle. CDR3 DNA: TGCGCCAGCAGCTCACAGGAGCGGGCAAAGGGTGAGACCCAGTACTTC. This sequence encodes CASSSQERAKGETQYF.

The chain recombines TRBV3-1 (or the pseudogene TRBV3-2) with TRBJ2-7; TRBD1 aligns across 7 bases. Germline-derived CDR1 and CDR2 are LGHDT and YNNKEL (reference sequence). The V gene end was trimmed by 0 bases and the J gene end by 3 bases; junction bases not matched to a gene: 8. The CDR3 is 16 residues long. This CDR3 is CASSQDQQGVYYEQYF. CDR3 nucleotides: TGTGCCAGCAGCCAAGATCAGCAGGGGGTATACTACGAGCAGTACTTC.

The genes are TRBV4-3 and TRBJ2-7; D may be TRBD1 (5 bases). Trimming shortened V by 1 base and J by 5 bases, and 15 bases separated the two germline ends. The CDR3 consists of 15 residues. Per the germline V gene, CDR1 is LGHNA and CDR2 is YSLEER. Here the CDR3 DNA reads TGCGCCAGCAGCCAAGTCAAGTGGGGCGTCGACGAGCAGTACTTC. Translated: CASSQVKWGVDEQYF.

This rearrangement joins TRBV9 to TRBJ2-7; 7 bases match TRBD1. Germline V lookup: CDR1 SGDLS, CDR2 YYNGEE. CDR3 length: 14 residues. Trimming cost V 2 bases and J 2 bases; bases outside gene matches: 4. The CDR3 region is CASSVGTEAYEQYF. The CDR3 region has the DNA TGTGCCAGCAGCGTCGGGACAGAAGCCTACGAGCAGTACTTC. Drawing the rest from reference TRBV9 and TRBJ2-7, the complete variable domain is DSGVTQTPKHLITATGQRVTLRCSPRSGDLSVYWYQQSLDQGLQFLIQYYNGEERAKGNILERFSAQQFPDLHSELNLSSLELGDSALYFCASSVGTEAYEQYFGPGTRLTVT.

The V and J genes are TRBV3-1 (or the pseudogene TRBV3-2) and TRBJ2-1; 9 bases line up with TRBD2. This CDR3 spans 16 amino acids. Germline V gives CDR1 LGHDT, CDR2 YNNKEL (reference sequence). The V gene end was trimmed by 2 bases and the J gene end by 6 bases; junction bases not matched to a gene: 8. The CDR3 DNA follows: TGTGCCAGCAGCCAATGGACTAGCGCTAGGGGCAATGAGCAGTTCTTC. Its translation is CASSQWTSARGNEQFF.

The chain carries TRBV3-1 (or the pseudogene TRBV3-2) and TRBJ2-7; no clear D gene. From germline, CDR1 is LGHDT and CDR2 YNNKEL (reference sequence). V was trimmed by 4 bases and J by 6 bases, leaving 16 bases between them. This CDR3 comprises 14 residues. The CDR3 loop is CASSRQPDRSEQYF. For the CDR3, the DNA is TGTGCCAGCAGCCGACAACCCGACCGCTCCGAGCAGTACTTC.

DNA of the CDR3: TGTGCCAGCGGCCAGGGGGAGACCCAGTACTTC. This encodes CASGQGETQYF. The chain uses TRBV6-2 or TRBV6-3 and TRBJ2-5; tentatively, D is TRBD1 (6 bases). The CDR3 is 11 residues long. CDR1 and CDR2 (germline): MNHEY, SVGEGT. With 8 bases removed from V and 5 bases from J, the gap between germline ends came to 9 bases.

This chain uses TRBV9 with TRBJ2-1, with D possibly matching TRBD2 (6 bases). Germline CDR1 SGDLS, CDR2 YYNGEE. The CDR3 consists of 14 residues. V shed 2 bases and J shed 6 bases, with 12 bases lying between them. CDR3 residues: CASSVGTVVNEQFF. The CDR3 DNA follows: TGTGCCAGCAGCGTCGGGACTGTTGTCAATGAGCAGTTCTTC. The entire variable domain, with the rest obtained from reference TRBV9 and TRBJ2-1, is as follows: DSGVTQTPKHLITATGQRVTLRCSPRSGDLSVYWYQQSLDQGLQFLIQYYNGEERAKGNILERFSAQQFPDLHSELNLSSLELGDSALYFCASSVGTVVNEQFFGPGTRLTVL.

The CDR3 reads CATRGAGASTDTQYF. In DNA form, the CDR3 reads TGTGCCACACGAGGGGCGGGAGCGAGCACAGATACGCAGTATTTT. The chain recombines TRBV24-1 with TRBJ2-3; TRBD2 aligns across 7 bases. The CDR3 has 15 residues. CDR1 and CDR2 from the germline V gene are KGHDR and SFDVKD. Trimming removed 10 bases from V and 0 bases from J; junction bases left unmatched: 9.

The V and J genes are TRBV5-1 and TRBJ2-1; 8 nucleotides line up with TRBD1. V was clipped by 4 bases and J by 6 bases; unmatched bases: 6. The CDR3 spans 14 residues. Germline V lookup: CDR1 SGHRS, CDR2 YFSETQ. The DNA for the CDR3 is TGCGCCAGCAGCCAGACAGGGGTGGTCAATGAGCAGTTCTTC. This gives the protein CASSQTGVVNEQFF.

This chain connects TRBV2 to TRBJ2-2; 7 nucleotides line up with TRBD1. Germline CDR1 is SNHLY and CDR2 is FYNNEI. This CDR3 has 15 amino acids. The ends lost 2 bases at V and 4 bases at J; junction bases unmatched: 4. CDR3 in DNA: TGTGCCAGCAGTGAAATTAGGGGGCGCACCGGGGAGCTGTTTTTT. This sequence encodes CASSEIRGRTGELFF.